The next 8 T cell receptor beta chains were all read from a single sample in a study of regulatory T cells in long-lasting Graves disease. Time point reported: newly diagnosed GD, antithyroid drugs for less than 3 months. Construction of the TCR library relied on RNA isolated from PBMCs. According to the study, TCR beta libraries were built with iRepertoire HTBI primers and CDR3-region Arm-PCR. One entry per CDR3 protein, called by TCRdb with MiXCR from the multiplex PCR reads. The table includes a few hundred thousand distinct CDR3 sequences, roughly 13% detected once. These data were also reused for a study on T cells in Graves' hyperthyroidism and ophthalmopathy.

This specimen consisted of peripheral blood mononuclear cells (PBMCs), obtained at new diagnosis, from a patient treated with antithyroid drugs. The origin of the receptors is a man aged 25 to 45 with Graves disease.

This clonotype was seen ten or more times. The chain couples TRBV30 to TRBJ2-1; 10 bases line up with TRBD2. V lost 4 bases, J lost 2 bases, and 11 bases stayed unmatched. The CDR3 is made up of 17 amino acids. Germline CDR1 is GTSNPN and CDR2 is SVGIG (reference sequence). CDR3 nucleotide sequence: TGTGCCTGGAAGCGGGAGGGCCTAAGGCTCGCCTACAATGAGCAGTTCTTC. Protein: CAWKREGLRLAYNEQFF.

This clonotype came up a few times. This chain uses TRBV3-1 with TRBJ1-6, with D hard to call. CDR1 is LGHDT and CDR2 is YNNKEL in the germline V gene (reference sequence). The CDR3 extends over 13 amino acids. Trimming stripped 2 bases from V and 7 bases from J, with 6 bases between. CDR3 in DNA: TGTGCCAGCAGCCAAAGTGAAAATTCACCCCTCCACTTT. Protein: CASSQSENSPLHF.

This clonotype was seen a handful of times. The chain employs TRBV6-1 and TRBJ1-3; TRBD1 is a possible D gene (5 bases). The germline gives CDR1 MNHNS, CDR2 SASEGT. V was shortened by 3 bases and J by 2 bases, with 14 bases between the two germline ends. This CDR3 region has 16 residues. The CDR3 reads CASSDPRRGTGNTIYF. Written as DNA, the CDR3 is TGTGCCAGCAGTGACCCCCGCCGGGGGACTGGAAACACCATATATTTT.

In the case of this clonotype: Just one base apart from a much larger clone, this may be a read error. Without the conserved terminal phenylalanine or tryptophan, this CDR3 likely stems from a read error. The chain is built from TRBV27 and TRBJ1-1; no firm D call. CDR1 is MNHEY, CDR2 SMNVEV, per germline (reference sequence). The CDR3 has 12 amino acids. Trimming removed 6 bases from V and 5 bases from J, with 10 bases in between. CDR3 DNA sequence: TGTGCCAGCAGCAATAAGGGTACTGAAGCTTTCATT. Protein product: CASSNKGTEAFI.

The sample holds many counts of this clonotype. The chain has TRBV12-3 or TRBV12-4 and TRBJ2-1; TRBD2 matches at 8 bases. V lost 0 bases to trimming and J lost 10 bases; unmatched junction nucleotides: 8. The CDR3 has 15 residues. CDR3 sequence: CASSLAGLGLYEQFF. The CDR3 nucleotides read TGTGCCAGCAGTTTAGCGGGACTAGGCCTATACGAGCAGTTCTTC.

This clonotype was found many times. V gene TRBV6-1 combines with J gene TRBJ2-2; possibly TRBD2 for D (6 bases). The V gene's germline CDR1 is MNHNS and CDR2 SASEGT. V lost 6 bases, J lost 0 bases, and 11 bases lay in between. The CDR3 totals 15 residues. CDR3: CASRTSWTNTGELFF. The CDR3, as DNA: TGTGCCAGCAGAACTAGCTGGACGAACACCGGGGAGCTGTTTTTT.

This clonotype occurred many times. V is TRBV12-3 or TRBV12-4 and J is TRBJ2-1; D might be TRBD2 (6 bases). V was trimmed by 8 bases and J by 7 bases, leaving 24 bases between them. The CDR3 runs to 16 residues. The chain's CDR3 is CASGSRRDSARNEQFF. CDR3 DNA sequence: TGTGCCAGCGGGTCCCGGCGGGACTCAGCCCGTAATGAGCAGTTCTTC.

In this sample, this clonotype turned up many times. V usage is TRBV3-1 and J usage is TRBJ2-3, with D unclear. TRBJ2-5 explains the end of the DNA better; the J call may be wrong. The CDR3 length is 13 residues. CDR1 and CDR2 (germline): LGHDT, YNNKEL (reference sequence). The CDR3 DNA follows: TGTGCCAGCAGCCTAACTCCCGACAAGACCCAGTACTTC. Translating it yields CASSLTPDKTQYF.